This is a list of T cell receptor beta chains from one sample in a study of blood T cells in healthy people across ages. Using its own MiXCR run on the 5' RACE reads, TCRdb lists one record per CDR3 protein. The sample lists roughly 1,700,000 distinct CDR3 sequences; 25% to 30% were seen once. The material sequenced was blood. These receptors all come from a woman aged 30 to 39 in good health. Both conserved end residues are part of each CDR3. D genes are given only for firm matches. Part of the rows lack a size; the others show once, few, many or a class for expanded clones.

v_call,d_call,clone_size,j_call,cdr3_nt,cdr3_aa
TRBV11-2,TRBD1,-,TRBJ1-2,TGTGCCAGCAGCTTACCCGGACAGGGAGGGATCGGTGGCTACACCTTC,CASSLPGQGGIGGYTF
TRBV2,TRBD2,-,TRBJ2-1,TGTGCCAGCTCCCTCCTGGGGCGGGAGCGTGGAAATGAGCAGTTCTTC,CASSLLGRERGNEQFF
TRBV2,-,-,TRBJ1-5,TGTGCCAGCAGTTTCACAGGGCAAACAACTCAGCCCCAGCATTTT,CASSFTGQTTQPQHF
TRBV12-3/TRBV12-4,-,many,TRBJ2-7,TGTGCCAGCAGCATCGGGACCAGGACCTACGAGCAGTACTTC,CASSIGTRTYEQYF
TRBV21-1,-,few,TRBJ2-7,TGTGCCAGTACTAGCGGGGGCCTCTACGAGCAGTACTTC,CASTSGGLYEQYF
TRBV10-3,-,few,TRBJ2-7,TGTGCCATCGCCTCATCCGGGGAGAGCGACGAGCAGTACTTC,CAIASSGESDEQYF
TRBV12-3/TRBV12-4,TRBD2,-,TRBJ2-7,TGTGCCAGCAGTTTTATGCCTAGCGGCTCCTACGAGCAGTACTTC,CASSFMPSGSYEQYF
TRBV7-2,-,many,TRBJ2-7,TGTGCCAGCAGCCTCGGGCTAGAAGGCTACGAGCAGTACTTC,CASSLGLEGYEQYF
TRBV20-1,TRBD2,few,TRBJ2-1,TGCAGTGCTAGAAAAAGACTAGCGGGGGACAATGAGCAGTTCTTC,CSARKRLAGDNEQFF
TRBV20-1,-,-,TRBJ2-5,TGCAGTGGGTTGGATCCCAATGAGCAGTACTTC,CSGLDPNEQYF
TRBV5-1,-,-,TRBJ2-5,TGCGCCAGTGGAGGGGGAACCCAAGAGACCCAGTACTTC,CASGGGTQETQYF
TRBV15,TRBD2,-,TRBJ2-7,TGTGCCACCAGCAGGACGGGACTAGCTTTTAACAATGAGCAGTACTTC,CATSRTGLAFNNEQYF
TRBV5-1,TRBD2,-,TRBJ2-3,TGCGCCAGCAGCTCCGGACTAGCGGCTACAGATACGCAGTATTTT,CASSSGLAATDTQYF
TRBV10-3,TRBD1,-,TRBJ1-4,TGTGCCATCAGTGACGGACAGGGGGCGCGTGAAAAACTGTTTTTT,CAISDGQGAREKLFF
TRBV11-1,TRBD2,many,TRBJ2-5,TGTGCCAGCAGCCCCCGTAGCGGGGGAGCCCCAGCCCAGTACTTC,CASSPRSGGAPAQYF
TRBV7-2,-,-,TRBJ2-3,TGTGCCAGCAGCTTAGAGTATTGGAGCGTCTCTAGCACAGATACGCAGTATTTT,CASSLEYWSVSSTDTQYF
TRBV19,-,few,TRBJ2-6,TGTGCCAGTAGTATAGATCCCCTGGAGAGCAGCTCTGGGGCCAACGTCCTGACTTTC,CASSIDPLESSSGANVLTF
TRBV12-3/TRBV12-4,-,-,TRBJ1-4,TGTGCCAGCAGCAGGGGCCAATATGAAAAACTGTTTTTT,CASSRGQYEKLFF
TRBV20-1,TRBD1,few,TRBJ1-5,TGCAGTGCCCAAGGACAGGCAAAAAATCAGCCCCAGCATTTT,CSAQGQAKNQPQHF
TRBV20-1,-,few,TRBJ1-6,TGCAGTGCTATTGAGGGGACCGATAATTCACCCCTCCACTTT,CSAIEGTDNSPLHF
TRBV6-2/TRBV6-3,-,-,TRBJ1-3,TGTGCCAGCAGTTTGGCGGTTAGCTCTGGAAACACCATATATTTT,CASSLAVSSGNTIYF
TRBV20-1,TRBD2,many,TRBJ2-5,TGCAGTGCTAGAAAGCGGGGGGGGTACCAAGAGACCCAGTACTTC,CSARKRGGYQETQYF
TRBV7-9,TRBD2,many,TRBJ2-7,TGTGCCAGCAACCCTAGCGGGAGTCCTTACGAGCAGTACTTC,CASNPSGSPYEQYF
TRBV19,TRBD2,-,TRBJ2-1,TGTGCCAGTAGAGGCCCCCTCGGGGGGGAGAGCTCCTACAATGAGCAGTTCTTC,CASRGPLGGESSYNEQFF
TRBV9,TRBD1,few,TRBJ1-6,TGTGCCAGCAGCGGGACAGGGGCTCTGGATTCACCCCTCCACTTT,CASSGTGALDSPLHF
TRBV28,TRBD2,-,TRBJ2-5,TGTGCCAGCAGTTCGAGCGGGAGGGCCGCAGAGACCCAGTACTTC,CASSSSGRAAETQYF
TRBV20-1,-,-,TRBJ2-7,TGCAGTGCTAGTTGGGGGATCGCCTACGAGCAGTACTTC,CSASWGIAYEQYF
TRBV19,-,-,TRBJ2-7,TGTGCCTCCGCGGGCGGACGGAGCTCCTACGAGCAGTACTTC,CASAGGRSSYEQYF
TRBV20-1,-,-,TRBJ1-4,TGCAGTGCCCACGGGGTGGAGGGGGCAACTAATGAAAAACTGTTTTTT,CSAHGVEGATNEKLFF
TRBV10-3,TRBD1,-,TRBJ2-7,TGTGCCATCAGTGAGCCGAGGGTGACAGGGGATCACGAGCAGTACTTC,CAISEPRVTGDHEQYF
TRBV3-1,-,many,TRBJ2-7,TGTGCCAGCAGCCATGGCGGCTACGAGCAGTACTTC,CASSHGGYEQYF
TRBV4-1,TRBD2,many,TRBJ2-6,TGCGCCAGCAGCCGCCGGGGGGGCTCTGGGGCCAACGTCCTGACTTTC,CASSRRGGSGANVLTF
TRBV12-3/TRBV12-4,TRBD1,many,TRBJ2-1,TGTGCCAGCAGTTCCATGACAGGGGGTTCTGAGCAGTTCTTC,CASSSMTGGSEQFF
TRBV11-2,TRBD2,many,TRBJ2-5,TGTGCCAGCAGCTTAGCCCGACTAGCGGGGCAAGAGACCCAGTACTTC,CASSLARLAGQETQYF
TRBV12-3/TRBV12-4,TRBD2,-,TRBJ2-3,TGTGCCAGCAGTTTGAGGGGACTAGCGGGAGTCCCAGATACGCAGTATTTT,CASSLRGLAGVPDTQYF
TRBV12-3/TRBV12-4,-,once,TRBJ2-5,TGTGCCAGCAGTTTAGAAGGGCTGAATGAGCAGTACTTC,CASSLEGLNEQYF
TRBV2,-,many,TRBJ2-5,TGTGCCAGCAGGATAAACGTCGGCCAAGAGACCCAGTACTTC,CASRINVGQETQYF
TRBV7-9,-,few,TRBJ1-2,TGTGCCAGCCGCTGGGGGTCCGAGGCTTCTAACTATGGCTACACCTTC,CASRWGSEASNYGYTF
TRBV6-5,-,few,TRBJ2-7,TGTGCCAGCAGTTACCGCCCGGGGAATCACGGCTACGAGCAGTACTTC,CASSYRPGNHGYEQYF
TRBV5-1,-,few,TRBJ2-6,TGCGCCAGCAACTTGACAGGAGGCTCTGGGGCCAACGTCCTGACTTTC,CASNLTGGSGANVLTF
TRBV6-5,TRBD2,many,TRBJ2-7,TGTGCCAGCAGTCTCAGCCGAAGCGGGGTAGGGTACGAGCAGTACTTC,CASSLSRSGVGYEQYF
TRBV5-1,-,few,TRBJ2-3,TGCGCCAGCAGTGGGACCGGGATTGGCACAGATACGCAGTATTTT,CASSGTGIGTDTQYF
TRBV11-2,TRBD2,-,TRBJ2-1,TGTGCCAGCAGCCCGGGGACTAGCGGGGGGGCTCCCTCCTACAATGAGCAGTTCTTC,CASSPGTSGGAPSYNEQFF
TRBV6-6,-,-,TRBJ2-7,TGTGCCAGCAGTTACTCGACGGGCAGGGGGAGGTACGAGCAGTACTTC,CASSYSTGRGRYEQYF
TRBV20-1,TRBD2,-,TRBJ2-1,TGCAGTGCTAGTTCCGGGACTAGCGGGAGGGCCTACAATGAGCAGTTCTTC,CSASSGTSGRAYNEQFF
TRBV19,TRBD1,-,TRBJ1-1,TGTGCCAGTAGTAACTCGCAGGGGGCGAACACTGAAGCTTTCTTT,CASSNSQGANTEAFF
TRBV28,-,-,TRBJ2-3,TGTGCCAGCATAGGAGGGGGTACGACAGATACGCAGTATTTT,CASIGGGTTDTQYF
TRBV7-3,-,few,TRBJ2-5,TGTGCCAGCAGCGATACCGGGACTCATAAAGAGACCCAGTACTTC,CASSDTGTHKETQYF
TRBV3-1,TRBD2,-,TRBJ2-5,TGTGCCAGCAGCCACGCGGGGGTGCAAGAGACCCAGTACTTC,CASSHAGVQETQYF
TRBV6-4,TRBD2,many,TRBJ2-1,TGTGCCAGCAGTGAGAATCTAGCGGGATCCAATGAGCAGTTCTTC,CASSENLAGSNEQFF
TRBV19,-,-,TRBJ2-1,TGTGCCACCGAGGGGCAGGGGCGAAATGAGCAGTTCTTC,CATEGQGRNEQFF
TRBV2,TRBD1,-,TRBJ2-3,TGTGCCAGCAGCCGACAGGGGTTGAGCACAGATACGAAGTATTTT,CASSRQGLSTDTKYF
TRBV7-9,-,-,TRBJ1-4,TGTGCCAGCAGCCGGACAGAAGGTCGGAATGAAAAACTGTTTTTT,CASSRTEGRNEKLFF
TRBV7-9,TRBD1,-,TRBJ2-7,TGTGCCAGCGGCTCCCCCCGGACAGGGGGCCCAGACTACGAGCAGTACTTC,CASGSPRTGGPDYEQYF